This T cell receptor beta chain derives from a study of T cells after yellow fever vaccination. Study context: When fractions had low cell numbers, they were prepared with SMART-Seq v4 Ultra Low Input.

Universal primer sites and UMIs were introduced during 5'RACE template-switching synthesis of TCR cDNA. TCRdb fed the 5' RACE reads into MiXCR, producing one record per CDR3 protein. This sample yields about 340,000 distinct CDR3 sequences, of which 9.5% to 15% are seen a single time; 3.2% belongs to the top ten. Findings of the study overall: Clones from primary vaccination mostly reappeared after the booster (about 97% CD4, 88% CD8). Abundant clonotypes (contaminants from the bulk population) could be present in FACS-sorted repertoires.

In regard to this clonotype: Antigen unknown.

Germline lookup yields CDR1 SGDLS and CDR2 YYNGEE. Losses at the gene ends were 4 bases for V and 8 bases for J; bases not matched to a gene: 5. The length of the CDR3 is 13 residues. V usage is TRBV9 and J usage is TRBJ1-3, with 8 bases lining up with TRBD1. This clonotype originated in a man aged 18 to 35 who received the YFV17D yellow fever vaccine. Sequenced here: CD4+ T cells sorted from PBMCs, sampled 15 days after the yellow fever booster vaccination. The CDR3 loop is CASSRTGSDTIYF. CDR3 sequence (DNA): TGTGCCAGCAGCCGGACAGGGTCGGACACCATATATTTT.